Listed below are T cell receptor beta chains from one sample, sequenced in a study of neoadjuvant anti-PD-1 for oral cavity cancer. Sequenced by immunoSEQ multiplex PCR; TCRdb stores in-frame clones only, minus some. Counted here are 17,000 or so clones, approximately 79% occurring once; the ten biggest clones make up approximately 2.7%. The material sequenced was PBMCs, taken before nivolumab (anti-PD-1) treatment. These receptors were collected from a person aged 35 to 85 with oral cavity squamous cell carcinoma. Each CDR3 is given with its conserved first and last residue. Each record gives: V gene, J gene, D gene, clone size, CDR3 DNA, CDR3 protein. D genes are given only for firm matches. A row's size may be missing; if present it is once, few, many or a size class.

>TRBV2|TRBJ2-7|TRBD1|.
TGTGCCAGCAGTGAAGGACAGGGAGAGCAGTACTTC
CASSEGQGEQYF
>TRBV2|TRBJ2-2|TRBD2|.
TGTGCCAGCAGTACAGGACCCGCAGGACTAGCGGGATTAAAGCCGGGCACCGGGGAGCTGTTTTTT
CASSTGPAGLAGLKPGTGELFF
>TRBV11-3|TRBJ2-3|.|once
TGTGCCAGCAGCTTGGGCCACAGCACAGATACGCAGTATTTT
CASSLGHSTDTQYF
>TRBV27|TRBJ2-1|TRBD2|.
TGTGCCAGCAGAAAGGCGGGAGATAGCAATGAGCAGTTCTTC
CASRKAGDSNEQFF
>TRBV7-2|TRBJ1-1|.|.
TGTGCCAGCAGCTTAGTTGGGGGGGACACTGAAGCTTTCTTT
CASSLVGGDTEAFF
>TRBV10-2|TRBJ2-1|.|.
TGCGCCAGCAGCGGTCCTAGGGGAAGGGATGAGCAGTTCTTC
CASSGPRGRDEQFF
>TRBV6-1|TRBJ1-1|.|.
TGTGCCAGCAGTGAGGGGGACGTCAACAGGAAAACTGAAGCTTTCTTT
CASSEGDVNRKTEAFF
>TRBV14|TRBJ2-1|TRBD2|.
TGTGCCAGCAGCCCGGGGGGTGAGCAGTTCTTC
CASSPGGEQFF
>TRBV7-7|TRBJ1-3|.|few
TGTGCTAGCAGCTTAGGGACTGGAAACACCATATATTTT
CASSLGTGNTIYF
>TRBV4-2|TRBJ2-2|.|.
TGTGCCAGCAGCCATCCTCTAGCTAGCGTGAACACCGGGGAGCTGTTTTTT
CASSHPLASVNTGELFF
>TRBV7-3|TRBJ2-5|.|.
TGTGCCAGCAGCTTGTCCCCATCCGGGGTGGAGACCCAGTACTTC
CASSLSPSGVETQYF
>TRBV10-1|TRBJ2-1|TRBD1|once
TGCGCCAGCAGCGCCGGGACAGGGGGCTTTGAGCAGTTCTTC
CASSAGTGGFEQFF
>TRBV28|TRBJ2-7|.|.
TGTGCCAGCACCAAGCTTGGGGTTCCTACCTACGAGCAGTACTTC
CASTKLGVPTYEQYF
>TRBV7-9|TRBJ2-7|TRBD2|.
TGTGCCAGCAGCTCTACTAGCGGGAGCTCCTACGAGCAGTACTTC
CASSSTSGSSYEQYF
>TRBV11-3|TRBJ2-3|TRBD2|.
TGTGCCAGCAGCTTAGGGTCTAGCGGGCCAGATACGCAGTATTTT
CASSLGSSGPDTQYF
>TRBV6-6|TRBJ2-1|.|.
TGTGCCAGCAGAGACTTGGACTATAGGGATGAGCAGTTCTTC
CASRDLDYRDEQFF
>TRBV6-6|TRBJ2-7|.|.
TGTGCCAGCATGGCGTCCTACTCCTACGAGCAGTACTTC
CASMASYSYEQYF
>TRBV4-2|TRBJ1-4|.|.
TGTGCCAGCAGCCAAGTCAGCCGCAGCGAAAAACTGTTTTTT
CASSQVSRSEKLFF
>TRBV2|TRBJ2-1|TRBD2|.
TGTGCCAGCAGAGCCGGGACTAGCGGAAACAATGAGCAGTTCTTC
CASRAGTSGNNEQFF
>TRBV7-8|TRBJ2-5|.|once
TGTGCCAGCAGCCTGTGGCCAGGCGTTCAAGAGACCCAGTACTTC
CASSLWPGVQETQYF
>TRBV2|TRBJ1-1|TRBD1|few
TGTGCCAGCAGTGGACAGGGAACGAACACTGAAGCTTTCTTT
CASSGQGTNTEAFF
>TRBV5-5|TRBJ1-4|TRBD1|.
TGTGCCAGCAGCCCTGGACAGGGGACGTTCGGATTTGGTGAGGAAAAACTGTTTTTT
CASSPGQGTFGFGEEKLFF
>TRBV9|TRBJ2-3|TRBD2|.
TGTGCCAGCAGCGTTGGGACTAGCGGCACAGATACGCAGTATTTT
CASSVGTSGTDTQYF
>TRBV6-6|TRBJ2-7|TRBD1|.
TGTGCCAGCAGTGGGACAGGGAACACCTACGAGCAGTACTTC
CASSGTGNTYEQYF
>TRBV2|TRBJ2-3|.|.
TGTGCCAGCAGTGTACTCGGGGGAAGCACGGATACGCAGTATTTT
CASSVLGGSTDTQYF
>TRBV5-1|TRBJ2-3|.|.
TGCGCCAGCAGTTTGCAGGGGGGCAGCACAGATACGCAGTATTTT
CASSLQGGSTDTQYF
>TRBV19|TRBJ2-1|TRBD2|.
TGTGCCAGTAGTAGCCAGACTAGCGGGATTGAGCAGTTCTTC
CASSSQTSGIEQFF
>TRBV6-1|TRBJ1-1|TRBD1|.
TGTGCCAGCAGTCCCCTGAGGACAGGAACTGAAGCTTTCTTT
CASSPLRTGTEAFF
>TRBV5-5|TRBJ2-7|.|.
TGTGCCAGCAGCGAAACGGGTAGTAAATACTTC
CASSETGSKYF
>TRBV10-3|TRBJ1-1|.|.
TGTGCCATCAGGAAGGACAGAGACACTGAAGCTTTCTTT
CAIRKDRDTEAFF
>TRBV6-1|TRBJ2-5|.|once
TGTGCCAGCAGTGAAGTCTGGTTGGGGGAGACCCAGTACTTC
CASSEVWLGETQYF
>TRBV19|TRBJ2-7|.|.
TGTGCCAGTAGTATAACGACAGTCACCTACGAGCAGTACTTC
CASSITTVTYEQYF
>TRBV25-1|TRBJ2-1|TRBD1|.
TGTGCCAGCAACCGACAGGGGTTTGGCGATGAGCAGTTCTTC
CASNRQGFGDEQFF
>TRBV27|TRBJ2-7|TRBD1|.
TGTGCCAGCAGTTTAGAAAGGCCCAGGGGGCAGGGCTACGAGCAGTACTTC
CASSLERPRGQGYEQYF
>TRBV6-6|TRBJ2-7|.|few
TGTGCCAGCAGTTACTTCACCCTGACGTACTCCTACGAGCAGTACTTC
CASSYFTLTYSYEQYF
>TRBV6-5|TRBJ2-3|.|.
TGTGCCAGCAGGTTGGGGGGCCTTAGGCAGGATACGCAGTATTTT
CASRLGGLRQDTQYF
>TRBV5-1|TRBJ2-2|.|few
TGCGCCAGCAGCTTCACCTCCGGGGAGCTGTTTTTT
CASSFTSGELFF
>TRBV27|TRBJ1-1|.|once
TGTGCCAGCAGTGTCTGGGGAGGGAACACTGAAGCTTTCTTT
CASSVWGGNTEAFF
>TRBV27|TRBJ2-1|.|few
TGTGCCAGCAGTTTAAGGGCCAGCTCCTACAATGAGCAGTTCTTC
CASSLRASSYNEQFF
>TRBV6-6|TRBJ1-2|.|medium-sized
TGTGCCAGCAGTTACTCGGAAACTTTTGGCTACACCTTC
CASSYSETFGYTF
>TRBV6-5|TRBJ1-1|.|.
TGTGCCAGCAGTTACGCCCTCGGACTGAACACTGAAGCTTTCTTT
CASSYALGLNTEAFF
>TRBV6-1|TRBJ2-3|TRBD2|.
TGTGCCAGCAGACTTAGCGGGCCGGCCGATACGCAGTATTTT
CASRLSGPADTQYF
>TRBV12-2|TRBJ2-7|.|.
TGTGCAAGTCGTCCTCGGACGGTCGCCTACGAGCAGTACTTC
CASRPRTVAYEQYF
>TRBV4-2|TRBJ1-2|.|few
TGTGCCAGCAGCCAAGAGGCCACTTTCTATGGCTACACCTTC
CASSQEATFYGYTF
>TRBV5-1|TRBJ2-3|.|.
TGCGCCAGCAGCTTGGCCCGGGACCTTACAGATACGCAGTATTTT
CASSLARDLTDTQYF
>TRBV5-5|TRBJ1-1|.|.
TGTGCCAGCAGCTGGGGGGGGACACCCAACACTGAAGCTTTCTTT
CASSWGGTPNTEAFF
>TRBV5-6|TRBJ2-7|TRBD2|once
TGTGCCAGCAGCCTGCTCAACTCGGGGGGTGTTTACGAGCAGTACTTC
CASSLLNSGGVYEQYF
>TRBV5-3|TRBJ1-5|.|once
TGTGCCAGGAGATTCCAGGATAGCAATCAGCCCCAGCATTTT
CARRFQDSNQPQHF
>TRBV10-3|TRBJ2-1|.|.
TGTGCCATCAGGTCCCAAATAGGAGGGTCGTACAATGAGCAGTTCTTC
CAIRSQIGGSYNEQFF
>TRBV11-2|TRBJ2-7|TRBD1|.
TGTGCCAGCAGCCCACAGGGGGCCACGCGCGAGCAGTACTTC
CASSPQGATREQYF
>TRBV7-7|TRBJ2-1|TRBD2|.
TGTGCTAGCAGCTTAAGCCCCACTAGCGGGAGGGAAGATGAGCAGTTCTTC
CASSLSPTSGREDEQFF
>TRBV30|TRBJ1-1|.|.
TGTGCCTGGAGCCTGAACACTGAAGCTTTCTTT
CAWSLNTEAFF
>TRBV6-5|TRBJ2-1|TRBD2|.
TGTGCCAGCAGTTTGGCGGGAGGGCCCAGTGAGCAGTTCTTC
CASSLAGGPSEQFF
>TRBV9|TRBJ2-7|.|.
TGTGCCAGCAGCGTAGGAGGGAGCTCCTACGAGCAGTACTTC
CASSVGGSSYEQYF
>TRBV2|TRBJ2-3|.|.
TGTGCCAGCAGTCCCGACATCACAGATACGCAGTATTTT
CASSPDITDTQYF
>TRBV7-9|TRBJ1-4|.|.
TGTGCCAGCAGCTCCCATCGGCTTACTAATGAAAAACTGTTTTTT
CASSSHRLTNEKLFF
>TRBV7-7|TRBJ2-1|.|.
TGTGCTAGCAGCCCCGGCCTGATGGGTTACAATGAGCAGTTCTTC
CASSPGLMGYNEQFF